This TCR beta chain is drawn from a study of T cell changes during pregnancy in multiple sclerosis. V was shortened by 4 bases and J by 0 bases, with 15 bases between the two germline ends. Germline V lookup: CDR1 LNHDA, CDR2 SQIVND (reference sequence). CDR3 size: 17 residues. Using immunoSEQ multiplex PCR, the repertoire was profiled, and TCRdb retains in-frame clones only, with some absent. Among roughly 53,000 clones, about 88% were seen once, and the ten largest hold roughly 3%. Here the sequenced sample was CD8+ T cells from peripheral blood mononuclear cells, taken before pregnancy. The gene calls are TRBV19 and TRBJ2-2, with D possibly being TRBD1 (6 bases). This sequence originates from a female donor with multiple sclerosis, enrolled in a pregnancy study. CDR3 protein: CASSTRQTGPNTGELFF. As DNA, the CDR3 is TGTGCCAGTAGTACCCGGCAGACAGGTCCGAACACCGGGGAGCTGTTTTTT.